The sequence of this T cell receptor beta chain was determined in a study of monozygotic twins with inflammatory bowel disease. Using eight separate reactions per sample, the authors generated cDNA. TCRdb re-called the 5' RACE reads; every CDR3 protein appears as one record, without DNA. The sample has about 450,000 distinct CDR3 sequences, and its top ten clones hold 2.4%. The CDR3 spans 14 residues. The V gene's germline CDR1 is SGHTA and CDR2 FQGTGA. The sequenced material came from blood. The chain employs TRBV7-3 and TRBJ1-5. The TCR was taken from a human donor with ulcerative colitis or Crohn's disease, or a healthy co-twin of an affected twin (not recorded which). The CDR3 region is CASSPDTAGRPQHF.